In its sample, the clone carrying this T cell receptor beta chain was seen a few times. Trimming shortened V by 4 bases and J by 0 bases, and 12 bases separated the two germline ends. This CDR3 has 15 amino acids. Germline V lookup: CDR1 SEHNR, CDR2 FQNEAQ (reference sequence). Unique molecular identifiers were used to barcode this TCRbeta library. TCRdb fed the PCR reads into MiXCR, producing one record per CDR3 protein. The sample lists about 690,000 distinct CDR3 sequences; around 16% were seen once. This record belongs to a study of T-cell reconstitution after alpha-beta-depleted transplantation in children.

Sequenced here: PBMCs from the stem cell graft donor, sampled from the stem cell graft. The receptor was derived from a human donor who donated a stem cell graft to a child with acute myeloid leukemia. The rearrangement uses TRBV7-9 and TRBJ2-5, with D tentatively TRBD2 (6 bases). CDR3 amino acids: CASSSRTGDQETQYF. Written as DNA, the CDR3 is TGTGCCAGCAGCTCACGGACGGGAGACCAAGAGACCCAGTACTTC.